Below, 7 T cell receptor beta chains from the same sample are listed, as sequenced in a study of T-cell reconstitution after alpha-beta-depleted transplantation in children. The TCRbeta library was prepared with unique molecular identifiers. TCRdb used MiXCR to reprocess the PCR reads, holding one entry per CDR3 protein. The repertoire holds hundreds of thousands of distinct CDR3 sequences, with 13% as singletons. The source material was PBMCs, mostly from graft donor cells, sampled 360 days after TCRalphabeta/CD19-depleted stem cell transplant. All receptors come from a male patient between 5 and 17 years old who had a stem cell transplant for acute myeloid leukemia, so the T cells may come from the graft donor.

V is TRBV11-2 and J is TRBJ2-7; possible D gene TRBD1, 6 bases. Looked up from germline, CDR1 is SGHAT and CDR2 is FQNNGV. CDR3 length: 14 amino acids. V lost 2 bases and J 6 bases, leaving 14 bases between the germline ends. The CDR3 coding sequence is TGTGCCAGCAGCTTAAGGACCAGGGGCGGCGAGCAGTACTTC. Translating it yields CASSLRTRGGEQYF.

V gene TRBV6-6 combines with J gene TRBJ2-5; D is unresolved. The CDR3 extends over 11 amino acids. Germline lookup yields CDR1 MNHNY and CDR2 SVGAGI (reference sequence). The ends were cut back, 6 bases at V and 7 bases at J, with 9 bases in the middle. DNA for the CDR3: TGTGCCAGCAGACTTCTAGGGACCCAGTACTTC. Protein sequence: CASRLLGTQYF.

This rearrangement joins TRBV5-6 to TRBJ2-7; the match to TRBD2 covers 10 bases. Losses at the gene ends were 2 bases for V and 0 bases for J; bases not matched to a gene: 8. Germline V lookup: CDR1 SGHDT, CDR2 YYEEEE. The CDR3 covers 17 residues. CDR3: CASSFSPLAGSSYEQYF. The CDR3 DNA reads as TGTGCCAGCAGCTTCTCCCCACTAGCGGGAAGCTCCTACGAGCAGTACTTC.

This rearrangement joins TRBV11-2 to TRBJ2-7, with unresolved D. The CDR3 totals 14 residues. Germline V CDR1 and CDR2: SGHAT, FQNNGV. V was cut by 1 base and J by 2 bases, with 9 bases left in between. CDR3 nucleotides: TGTGCCAGCAGCTTAGCATCCCATGCCTACGAGCAGTACGTC. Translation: CASSLASHAYEQYV.

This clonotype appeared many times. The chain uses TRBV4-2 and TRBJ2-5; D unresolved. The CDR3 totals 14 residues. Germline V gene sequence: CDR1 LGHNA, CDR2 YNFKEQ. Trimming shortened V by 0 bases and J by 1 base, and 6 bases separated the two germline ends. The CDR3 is CASSQDKGQETQYF. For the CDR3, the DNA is TGTGCCAGCAGCCAAGATAAGGGCCAAGAGACCCAGTACTTC.

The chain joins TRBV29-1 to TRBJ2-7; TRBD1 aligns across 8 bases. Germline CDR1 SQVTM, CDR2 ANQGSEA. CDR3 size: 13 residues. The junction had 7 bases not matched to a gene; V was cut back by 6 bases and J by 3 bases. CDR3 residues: CSVTGAALYEQYF. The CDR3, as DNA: TGCAGCGTGACAGGGGCCGCCCTCTACGAGCAGTACTTC.

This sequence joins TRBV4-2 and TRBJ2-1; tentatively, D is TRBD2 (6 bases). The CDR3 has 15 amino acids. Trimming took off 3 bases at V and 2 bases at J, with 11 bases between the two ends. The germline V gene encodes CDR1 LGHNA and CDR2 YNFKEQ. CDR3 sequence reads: CASSQGGSAYNEQFF. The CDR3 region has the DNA TGTGCCAGCAGCCAGGGGGGTAGCGCCTACAATGAGCAGTTCTTC.